The 13 T cell receptor beta chains listed next were all sequenced from one sample in a study of beta chain features in type 1 diabetes. cDNA synthesis used the whole RNA isolate, giving expressed TCRB sequences. Here immunoSEQ multiplex PCR was the method, and the copy in TCRdb shows in-frame clones only, minus some. The profile shows 900,000 or so clones, 17% of them singletons. The sample comprised naive CD4+ T cells from blood. These TCRs come from a woman aged 18-29 years in good health.

This clone was seen a few times. The V call is TRBV29-1, the J call TRBJ2-7; no firm D call. The V end was cut by 6 bases, the J end by 5 bases, with 17 bases between. The length of the CDR3 is 13 residues. Germline CDR1 is SQVTM and CDR2 is ANQGSEA. CDR3 residues: CSVLLWMVDEQYF. CDR3 coding DNA: TGCAGCGTCTTATTGTGGATGGTCGACGAGCAGTACTTC.

This sequence joins TRBV7-3 and TRBJ1-2; D is perhaps TRBD1 (5 bases). The CDR3 consists of 16 residues. Germline-derived CDR1 and CDR2 are SGHTA and FQGTGA. The V gene lost 1 base and the J gene lost 3 bases, with 15 bases spanning the gap. This chain's CDR3 is CASSLIGGTGDYGYTF. The CDR3 DNA reads as TGTGCCAGCAGCTTAATAGGCGGCACGGGGGACTATGGCTACACCTTC. Filled out from reference TRBV7-3 and TRBJ1-2, the complete variable domain reads GAGVSQTPSNKVTEKGKYVELRCDPISGHTALYWYRQSLGQGPEFLIYFQGTGAADDSGLPNDRFFAVRPEGSVSTLKIQRTERGDSAVYLCASSLIGGTGDYGYTFGSGTRLTVV.

A few counts support this clone. The chain uses TRBV2 and TRBJ1-2; the match to TRBD1 covers 7 bases. The CDR3 contains 12 residues. The germline CDR1 and CDR2 sequences are SNHLY and FYNNEI. V dropped 3 bases and J dropped 8; count of bases not matched to a gene: 3. The CDR3 region has the DNA TGTGCCAGCAGTGATAACAGGGGCGGCTACACCTTC. It translates to CASSDNRGGYTF. Using reference TRBV2 and TRBJ1-2 for the parts outside the CDR3, the full variable domain is EPEVTQTPSHQVTQMGQEVILRCVPISNHLYFYWYRQILGQKVEFLVSFYNNEISEKSEIFDDQFSVERPDGSNFTLKIRSTKLEDSAMYFCASSDNRGGYTFGSGTRLTVV.

This clone was found a few times. The chain links TRBV19 to TRBJ2-1; 8 nucleotides align to TRBD2. V was pared by 3 bases and J by 3 bases, with 13 bases of the junction left unmatched. Germline lookup yields CDR1 LNHDA and CDR2 SQIVND (reference sequence). The CDR3 loop spans 18 amino acids. CDR3 nucleotides: TGTGCCAGTAGTATGAAGCGGGAGTGGAGACACCGCTACAATGAGCAGTTCTTC. It yields the protein CASSMKREWRHRYNEQFF.

V and J are TRBV7-6 and TRBJ1-2, with TRBD1 as a possible D gene (5 bases). V gave up 8 bases and J gave up 9 bases, with 16 bases separating them. The CDR3 is made up of 12 amino acids. From germline, CDR1 is SGHVS and CDR2 FNYEAQ. DNA of the CDR3: TGTGCCAGCCCCTACCGCTGGGGGAGCTACACCTTC. This sequence encodes CASPYRWGSYTF.

This clone has only a few counts. The chain is built from TRBV9 and TRBJ2-1, with D tentatively TRBD1 (6 bases). V was pared by 0 bases and J by 10 bases, with 14 bases between. The germline gives CDR1 SGDLS, CDR2 YYNGEE. The length of the CDR3 is 14 residues. CDR3: CASSVASGVGEQFF. The DNA of the CDR3 is TGTGCCAGCAGCGTAGCTTCAGGGGTCGGGGAGCAGTTCTTC.

The chain uses TRBV5-1 and TRBJ2-3; D unresolved. Trimming took off 0 bases at V and 0 bases at J, with 8 bases between the two ends. Germline V lookup: CDR1 SGHRS, CDR2 YFSETQ. This CDR3 has 15 amino acids. The CDR3 protein is CASSLGLISTDTQYF. The CDR3 DNA sequence: TGCGCCAGCAGCTTGGGACTTATAAGCACAGATACGCAGTATTTT.

V usage is TRBV27 and J usage is TRBJ2-7, with D uncertain. The CDR3 is 13 residues long. The V end was cut by 4 bases, the J end by 6 bases, with 13 bases between. The V gene's germline CDR1 is MNHEY and CDR2 SMNVEV (reference sequence). The CDR3 here is CASSSGHRSEQYF. The CDR3 nucleotides are TGTGCCAGCAGTTCCGGGCACAGATCCGAGCAGTACTTC.

This clone was detected only a few times. The chain employs TRBV7-9 and TRBJ1-2; D is uncertain. V lost 1 base and J 7 bases, leaving 4 bases between the germline ends. The CDR3 covers 11 residues. Germline CDR1 reads SEHNR; CDR2 reads FQNEAQ (reference sequence). The CDR3 loop reads CASSLEAGYTF. CDR3 nucleotide sequence: TGTGCCAGCAGCTTAGAGGCTGGCTACACCTTC.

There are a few counts of this clone. This rearrangement joins TRBV5-4 to TRBJ1-2; D unclear. Germline CDR1 is SGHNT and CDR2 is YYREEE (reference sequence). V lost 4 bases and J 4 bases, leaving 23 bases between the germline ends. The CDR3 length is 17 residues. The CDR3 coding sequence is TGTGCCAGCAGCCCGGTACGGGGTTATCCTCTCTCCTATGGCTACACCTTC. It encodes CASSPVRGYPLSYGYTF.

This clone was observed once. The same CDR3 can be traced to other DNA sequences in this sample. The rearrangement links TRBV19 to TRBJ1-5; a weak D match, TRBD1 (5 bases). V was shortened by 4 bases and J by 2 bases, with 9 bases between the two germline ends. The CDR3 length is 14 residues. Germline V CDR1 and CDR2: LNHDA, SQIVND (reference sequence). For the CDR3, the DNA is TGTGCCAGTAGTACAGGGCAGGGCAATCAGCCCCAGCATTTT. This gives the protein CASSTGQGNQPQHF.

This clone has more than one count but fewer than ten. J is TRBJ2-5 and V is TRBV23-1; D call uncertain. TRBV23-1 is an open reading frame whose function is uncertain. This CDR3 has 13 amino acids. The V end was cut by 3 bases, the J end by 5 bases, with 10 bases between. CDR3 amino acids: CASSQPVPETQYF. CDR3 nucleotides: TGCGCCAGCAGTCAGCCGGTCCCTGAGACCCAGTACTTC.

The J gene is TRBJ1-5, the V gene TRBV10-3, with TRBD1 as a possible D gene (5 bases). CDR3 length equals 18 residues. V lost 0 bases, J lost 7 bases, and 22 bases lay in between. The V gene's germline CDR1 is ENHRY and CDR2 SYGVKD. DNA of the CDR3: TGTGCCATCAGTGAGTCGAAGTTGCTAGGGGTCAGTCGGCAGCCCCAGCATTTT. Translating gives CAISESKLLGVSRQPQHF.